This T cell receptor beta chain appears in the sequencing data of a study of molecular identifiers for immune sequencing clone quantification. Study-wide points: Beyond 20 RNA copies, clones held over 98% of effector molecules, compared with under 1% in naive cells. Highly expanded clone sizes could end up underestimated if a barcode were shared by identical TCR molecules.

Details on this clonotype: The antigen remains undetermined. The CDR3 does not close with the conserved phenylalanine or tryptophan, likely indicating a read error.

Sorting captured naive CD8 T cells as CD8+CD4-CCR7+CD45RA+. Listed TCR primers, together with previously described methods, were used for the bulk TCR libraries. TCRdb reanalysed the PCR reads using MiXCR and keeps one entry per CDR3 protein. The sample records about 330,000 distinct CDR3 sequences, roughly a quarter being singletons. The CDR3 contains 15 residues. Germline loops: CDR1 LNHDA, CDR2 SQIVND (reference sequence). V lost 3 bases and J lost 0, with 9 bases in between. Sequences were obtained from naive CD8+ T cells from blood, with Jurkat cell RNA spiked in. Subset in this sample: FACS-sorted CD8+CD4-CCR7+CD45RA+ naive T cells. The rearrangement links TRBV19 to TRBJ1-5; the D gene is possibly TRBD1 (5 bases). The clonotype originates from a human donor in good health. Some libraries in this study had Jurkat cell RNA spiked in. The CDR3 DNA reads TGTGCCAGTAGTATGACAGCGTATAGCAATCAGCCCCAGCATCTT. This encodes CASSMTAYSNQPQHL.